This T cell receptor beta chain stems from a study of blood T cell repertoires in COVID-19. At the level of the study: Spain, Italy and the United States supplied samples that represented acute and convalescent COVID-19. In each case, the material was cDNA or gDNA derived from T cells, B-cell-depleted T cells, or PBMCs.

The table came from immunoSEQ multiplex PCR; TCRdb's copy has only in-frame clones and leaves some out. The sample yields about 520,000 clones, 70% to 90% seen once. The CDR3 contains 12 residues. Trimming took 4 bases from V and 13 from J; bases not matched to a gene: 5. CDR1 is MNHEY, CDR2 SVGEGT, per germline. Sequenced input: peripheral blood. The V call is TRBV6-2 or TRBV6-3, the J call TRBJ2-1, with 9 bases lining up with TRBD1. This receptor was obtained from a human donor in a cohort sampled during active COVID-19. CDR3 protein: CASSSQDRGQFF. For the CDR3, the DNA is TGTGCCAGCAGTTCCCAGGACAGGGGACAGTTCTTC.